This T cell receptor beta chain was sequenced during a study of T cell repertoires in aging, cancer and after chemotherapy. Study background: Clear clonal overlap appeared across healthy donor samples taken over several months to years. Some 8.1 million TCR reads were in the whole dataset. Study findings and constraints: Healthy donors lost TCR diversity with age mainly through richness, cancer patients through richness and evenness. The repertoire data cannot show anything about immunological memory following chemotherapy.

Germline V gene lookup returns CDR1 MNHEY and CDR2 SVGAGI. Trimming took 2 bases from V and 6 from J, leaving 13 bases between them. The CDR3 extends over 14 amino acids. About this clonotype: Its antigen is unidentified.

A mixed TRB-A/B primer pool amplified rearranged TRB by multiplex touch-down PCR. Each CDR3 protein gets one entry after TCRdb re-called the multiplex PCR reads with MiXCR. The sample shows thousands of distinct CDR3 sequences, roughly 35% of them seen only once. Peripheral blood genomic DNA, not sorted cells or RNA, was the template. The V call is TRBV6-5, the J call TRBJ2-5; tentatively, D is TRBD1 (6 bases). Sequencing was done on a sample of blood. The clonotype was recovered from a human donor in good health. The CDR3 sequence is CASSYNRAAQTQYF. DNA for the CDR3: TGTGCCAGCAGTTACAACAGGGCCGCACAGACCCAGTACTTC.